A single sample gave rise to the 23 T cell receptor beta chains below, sequenced in a study of blood T cell repertoires in COVID-19. Here immunoSEQ multiplex PCR was the method, and the copy in TCRdb shows in-frame clones only, minus some. The sample gives some 300,000 clones, 70% to 90% of which show up once; less than 4.5% is in the top ten. The sequencing sample was made of PBMCs or T cells enriched from blood (not recorded which). These TCRs come from a man aged 25-45 years who had recovered from COVID-19.

The gene calls are TRBV5-4 and TRBJ1-4, with a weak D call TRBD1 (6 bases). Germline loops: CDR1 SGHNT, CDR2 YYREEE (reference sequence). Trimming removed 4 bases from V and 4 bases from J, with 11 bases in between. This CDR3 spans 14 amino acids. CDR3 protein: CASSAGQRNEKLFF. Written as DNA, the CDR3 is TGTGCCAGCAGCGCCGGACAGCGTAATGAAAAACTGTTTTTT.

The rearrangement links TRBV9 to TRBJ2-7; possible D gene TRBD1, 6 bases. Trimming removed 4 bases from V and 2 bases from J, with 13 bases in between. From germline, CDR1 is SGDLS and CDR2 YYNGEE. The CDR3 consists of 14 residues. CDR3 nucleotide sequence: TGTGCCAGCAGCCCATACAGGGATACCTACGAGCAGTACTTC. This encodes CASSPYRDTYEQYF.

This clone was recorded once. This sequence joins TRBV14 and TRBJ2-3; TRBD2 matches at 11 bases. CDR1 SGHDN and CDR2 FVKESK come from the germline V gene. This CDR3 has 18 residues. The junction had 12 bases not matched to a gene; V was cut back by 3 bases and J by 4 bases. For the CDR3, the DNA is TGTGCCAGCAGCCACAGACTAGCGGGACTCTCAGACCCAGATACGCAGTATTTT. Residues: CASSHRLAGLSDPDTQYF.

This clone was seen only a few times. The genes are TRBV11-3 and TRBJ1-1; possible D gene TRBD1, 6 bases. Looked up from germline, CDR1 is SGHNT and CDR2 is YENEEA. V was trimmed by 3 bases and J by 1 base, leaving 12 bases between them. The CDR3 has 15 amino acids. The DNA for the CDR3 is TGTGCCAGCAGCTTCAGGGGCTGGGGGAACACTGAAGCTTTCTTT. Translation: CASSFRGWGNTEAFF.

In this sample, this clone turned up once. The rearrangement uses TRBV27 and TRBJ1-2, with D uncertain. V was pared by 7 bases and J by 8 bases, with 14 bases between. This CDR3 contains 12 residues. CDR1 and CDR2 (germline): MNHEY, SMNVEV (reference sequence). The CDR3 DNA reads TGTGCCAGCATGGGTGGAGGGCCCGGCTACACCTTC. This codes for CASMGGGPGYTF.

V usage is TRBV29-1 and J usage is TRBJ2-3; D is undetermined. The CDR3 loop spans 11 amino acids. With 6 bases removed from V and 0 bases from J, the gap between germline ends came to 4 bases. Germline V gene lookup returns CDR1 SQVTM and CDR2 ANQGSEA. The CDR3 DNA is TGCAGCGTCGTTAGCACAGATACGCAGTATTTT. Its protein product is CSVVSTDTQYF.

The table lists this clone with a few counts. This chain uses TRBV11-2 with TRBJ2-3, with 7 bases identical to TRBD2. Looked up from germline, CDR1 is SGHAT and CDR2 is FQNNGV. There are 16 residues in the CDR3. V shed 5 bases and J 2 bases; nucleotides not matched to a gene: 10. Here the CDR3 DNA reads TGTGCCAGCAGCCCTAGGGCGGGAGCGATCACAGATACGCAGTATTTT. It translates to CASSPRAGAITDTQYF.

This sequence joins TRBV3-1 (or the pseudogene TRBV3-2) and TRBJ2-1; TRBD2 might be the D (5 bases). In germline, CDR1 is LGHDT, CDR2 YNNKEL (reference sequence). The CDR3 has 16 amino acids. V lost 0 bases and J lost 1, with 10 bases in between. The CDR3 region has the DNA TGTGCCAGCAGCCAAGATAGCCGGGGTTCCTACAATGAGCAGTTCTTC. As protein: CASSQDSRGSYNEQFF.

V is TRBV5-1 and J is TRBJ1-2; 7 nucleotides agree with TRBD1. Germline V lookup: CDR1 SGHRS, CDR2 YFSETQ. The CDR3 covers 15 residues. V shed 4 bases, J shed 2 bases, and the junction held 8 bases outside the gene matches. The CDR3 DNA sequence: TGCGCCAGCAGCATTGACAGGGTGGCCAACTATGGCTACACCTTC. This translates into CASSIDRVANYGYTF.

This rearrangement joins TRBV2 to TRBJ2-1; TRBD2 agrees at 16 bases. This CDR3 has 17 amino acids. The junction had 9 bases not matched to a gene; V was cut back by 6 bases and J by 7 bases. Germline CDR1 reads SNHLY; CDR2 reads FYNNEI. CDR3 protein: CASRDPGLAGGRNEQFF. CDR3 DNA: TGTGCCAGCAGGGACCCGGGACTAGCGGGGGGGCGGAATGAGCAGTTCTTC.

The rearrangement uses TRBV11-3 and TRBJ2-1, with D hard to call. CDR1 is SGHNT, CDR2 YENEEA, per germline. CDR3 length: 15 residues. V was shortened by 0 bases and J by 0 bases, with 6 bases between the two germline ends. The CDR3 nucleotides read TGTGCCAGCAGCTTAGATCGCAGCTCCTACAATGAGCAGTTCTTC. Translated, it gives CASSLDRSSYNEQFF.

V usage is TRBV11-2 and J usage is TRBJ2-2; tentatively, D is TRBD1 (6 bases). The V and J ends lost 5 bases and 0 bases respectively, with 10 bases between them. The CDR3 covers 15 residues. Per germline, CDR1 SGHAT and CDR2 FQNNGV. DNA of the CDR3: TGTGCCAGCAGCCGAGGGACAACGAACACCGGGGAGCTGTTTTTT. Its translation is CASSRGTTNTGELFF.

The rearrangement uses TRBV12-3 or TRBV12-4 and TRBJ2-5; the D is unclear. Trimming stripped 5 bases from V and 5 bases from J, with 12 bases between. The CDR3 totals 13 residues. The CDR3 DNA sequence: TGTGCCAGCAGTCTTGACTCATACGAGACCCAGTACTTC. This sequence encodes CASSLDSYETQYF.

The chain recombines TRBV6-2 or TRBV6-3 with TRBJ2-5, with 12 nucleotides matching TRBD2. The germline V gene encodes CDR1 MNHEY and CDR2 SVGEGT. The CDR3 contains 16 residues. V dropped 6 bases and J dropped 3; count of bases not matched to a gene: 8. The CDR3 nucleotides read TGTGCCAGCAGCCCATGGACTAGCGGGACCGAAGAGACCCAGTACTTC. It is translated as CASSPWTSGTEETQYF.

The genes are TRBV6-5 and TRBJ1-5; 8 bases agree with TRBD1. In germline, CDR1 is MNHEY, CDR2 SVGAGI. This CDR3 region has 14 residues. Unmatched junction bases numbered 9, after V lost 10 bases and J lost 4 bases. This chain's CDR3 is CAIRTGTGNQPQHF. The CDR3 nucleotides read TGTGCCATCCGGACAGGGACGGGTAATCAGCCCCAGCATTTT.

The chain carries TRBV2 and TRBJ1-6, with D tentatively TRBD1 (5 bases). The length of the CDR3 is 18 residues. V lost 8 bases and J 1 base, leaving 21 bases between the germline ends. Germline CDR1 SNHLY, CDR2 FYNNEI. The CDR3 is CASGPGLRSGSYNSPLHF. For the CDR3, the DNA is TGTGCCAGCGGGCCGGGACTCCGCTCCGGGTCCTATAATTCACCCCTCCACTTT. Based on the CDR3 plus reference TRBV2 and TRBJ1-6, the full variable domain is EPEVTQTPSHQVTQMGQEVILRCVPISNHLYFYWYRQILGQKVEFLVSFYNNEISEKSEIFDDQFSVERPDGSNFTLKIRSTKLEDSAMYFCASGPGLRSGSYNSPLHFGNGTRLTVT.

The chain joins TRBV5-1 to TRBJ1-5; 10 nucleotides match TRBD1. V was clipped by 0 bases and J by 4 bases; unmatched bases: 1. Germline-derived CDR1 and CDR2 are SGHRS and YFSETQ. The CDR3 is 15 residues long. CDR3 nucleotides: TGCGCCAGCAGCTTGGGACAGGGGGCTAATCAGCCCCAGCATTTT. Encoded protein: CASSLGQGANQPQHF. The full variable domain, in which reference TRBV5-1 and TRBJ1-5 provide the parts outside the CDR3, is KAGVTQTPRYLIKTRGQQVTLSCSPISGHRSVSWYQQTPGQGLQFLFEYFSETQRNKGNFPGRFSGRQFSNSRSEMNVSTLELGDSALYLCASSLGQGANQPQHFGDGTRLSIL.

The genes are TRBV4-2 and TRBJ2-2; TRBD1 matches at 8 bases. The V gene end was trimmed by 1 base and the J gene end by 6 bases; junction bases not matched to a gene: 7. The CDR3 runs 16 residues. CDR1 is LGHNA and CDR2 is YNFKEQ in the germline V gene. The CDR3 reads CASSQGGQVLAGELFF. The CDR3 DNA reads TGTGCCAGCAGCCAAGGGGGACAGGTACTCGCCGGGGAGCTGTTTTTT.

This clone is a singleton in its sample. The CDR3 DNA is TGTGCCAGCAGCTTAGGCCTAGGGGGACCCGTGGGGGACACTGAAGCTTTCTTT. This sequence encodes CASSLGLGGPVGDTEAFF. This chain connects TRBV13 to TRBJ1-1; D might be TRBD1 (6 bases). V was cut by 0 bases and J by 3 bases, with 20 bases left in between. This CDR3 has 18 residues. Germline CDR1 is PRHDT and CDR2 is FYEKMQ (reference sequence).

The gene calls are TRBV19 and TRBJ2-7, with 7 bases fitting TRBD1. V lost 5 bases, J lost 0 bases, and 4 bases stayed unmatched. Germline-derived CDR1 and CDR2 are LNHDA and SQIVND (reference sequence). The CDR3 is 14 amino acids. In nucleotides, the CDR3 is TGTGCCAGTAGTGGGACAGTCTTCTCCTACGAGCAGTACTTC. Protein: CASSGTVFSYEQYF.

The chain recombines TRBV9 with TRBJ1-6, with 11 bases fitting TRBD1. Trimming cost V 4 bases and J 1 base; bases outside gene matches: 4. The CDR3 sequence is 17 residues long. Germline-derived CDR1 and CDR2 are SGDLS and YYNGEE. Here the CDR3 reads CASSPGQGASYNSPLHF. DNA for the CDR3: TGTGCCAGCAGCCCAGGACAGGGGGCATCCTATAATTCACCCCTCCACTTT. Filled out from reference TRBV9 and TRBJ1-6, the complete variable domain reads DSGVTQTPKHLITATGQRVTLRCSPRSGDLSVYWYQQSLDQGLQFLIQYYNGEERAKGNILERFSAQQFPDLHSELNLSSLELGDSALYFCASSPGQGASYNSPLHFGNGTRLTVT.

This sequence joins TRBV5-5 and TRBJ2-3; maybe TRBD2 (5 bases). The CDR3 length is 16 residues. Germline values: CDR1 SGHKS, CDR2 YYEKEE (reference sequence). Deletions cut 1 base from V and 0 bases from J, with 12 bases between. CDR3: CASSLHGSVSTDTQYF. The CDR3 region has the DNA TGTGCCAGCAGCTTGCATGGGAGTGTCAGCACAGATACGCAGTATTTT.

The CDR3 bases are TGTGCCAGCAGCTTAAGGTACGCGGAACCCCACAATGAGCAGTTCTTC. Translating gives CASSLRYAEPHNEQFF. The V call is TRBV11-2, the J call TRBJ2-1; D is unclear. V was pared by 2 bases and J by 5 bases, with 16 bases between. CDR1 is SGHAT, CDR2 FQNNGV, per germline. The CDR3 consists of 16 residues. Full variable domain (missing parts from reference TRBV11-2 and TRBJ2-1): EAGVAQSPRYKIIEKRQSVAFWCNPISGHATLYWYQQILGQGPKLLIQFQNNGVVDDSQLPKDRFSAERLKGVDSTLKIQPAKLEDSAVYLCASSLRYAEPHNEQFFGPGTRLTVL.